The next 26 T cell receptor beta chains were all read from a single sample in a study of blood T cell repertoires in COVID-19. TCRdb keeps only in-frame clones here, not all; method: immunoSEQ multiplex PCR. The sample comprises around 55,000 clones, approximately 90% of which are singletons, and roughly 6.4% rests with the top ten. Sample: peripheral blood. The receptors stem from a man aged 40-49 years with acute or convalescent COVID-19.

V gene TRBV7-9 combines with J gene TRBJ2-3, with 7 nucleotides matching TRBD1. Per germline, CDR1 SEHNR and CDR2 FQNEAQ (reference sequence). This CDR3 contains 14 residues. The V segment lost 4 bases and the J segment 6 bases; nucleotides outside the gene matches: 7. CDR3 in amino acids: CASSSTDRADTQYF. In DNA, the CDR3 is TGTGCCAGCAGCTCCACCGACAGGGCCGATACGCAGTATTTT.

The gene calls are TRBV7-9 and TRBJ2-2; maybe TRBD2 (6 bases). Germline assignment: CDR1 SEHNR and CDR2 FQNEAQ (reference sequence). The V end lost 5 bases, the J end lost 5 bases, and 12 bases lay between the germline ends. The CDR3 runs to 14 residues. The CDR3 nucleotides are TGTGCCAGCAGCATGGGACTCCGGACCGGGGAGCTGTTTTTT. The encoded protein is CASSMGLRTGELFF.

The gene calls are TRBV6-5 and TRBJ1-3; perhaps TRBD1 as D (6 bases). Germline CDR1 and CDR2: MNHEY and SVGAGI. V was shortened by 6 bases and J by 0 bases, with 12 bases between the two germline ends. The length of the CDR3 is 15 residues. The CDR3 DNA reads TGTGCCAGCAGGACGACAGGTCGCTCTGGAAACACCATATATTTT. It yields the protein CASRTTGRSGNTIYF.

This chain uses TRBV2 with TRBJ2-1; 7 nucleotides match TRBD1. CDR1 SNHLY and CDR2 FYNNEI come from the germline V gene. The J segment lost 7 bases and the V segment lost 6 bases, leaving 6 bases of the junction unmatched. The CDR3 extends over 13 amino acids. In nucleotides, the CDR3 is TGTGCCAGCAGGGGGACAGTATTGAATGAGCAGTTCTTC. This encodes CASRGTVLNEQFF.

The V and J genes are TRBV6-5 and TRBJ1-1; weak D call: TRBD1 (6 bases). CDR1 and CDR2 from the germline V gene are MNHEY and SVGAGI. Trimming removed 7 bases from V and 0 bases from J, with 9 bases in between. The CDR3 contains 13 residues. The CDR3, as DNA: TGTGCCAGCAACGACAGGTTGAACACTGAAGCTTTCTTT. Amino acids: CASNDRLNTEAFF.

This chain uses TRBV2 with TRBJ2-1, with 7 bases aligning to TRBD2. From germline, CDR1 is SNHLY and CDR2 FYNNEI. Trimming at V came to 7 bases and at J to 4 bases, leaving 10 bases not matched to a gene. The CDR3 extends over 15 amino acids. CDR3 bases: TGTGCCAGCACCTATTCGACTAGCAGTTACAATGAGCAGTTCTTC. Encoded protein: CASTYSTSSYNEQFF. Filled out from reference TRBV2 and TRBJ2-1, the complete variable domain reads EPEVTQTPSHQVTQMGQEVILRCVPISNHLYFYWYRQILGQKVEFLVSFYNNEISEKSEIFDDQFSVERPDGSNFTLKIRSTKLEDSAMYFCASTYSTSSYNEQFFGPGTRLTVL.

This CDR3 reads CASSPVTVPGNEKLFF. The CDR3 DNA reads TGTGCCAGCTCACCAGTAACGGTTCCAGGAAATGAAAAACTGTTTTTT. The chain employs TRBV18 and TRBJ1-4; D remains ambiguous. This CDR3 has 16 residues. Germline values: CDR1 KGHSH, CDR2 LQKENI. The V gene lost 2 bases and the J gene lost 5 bases, with 15 bases spanning the gap.

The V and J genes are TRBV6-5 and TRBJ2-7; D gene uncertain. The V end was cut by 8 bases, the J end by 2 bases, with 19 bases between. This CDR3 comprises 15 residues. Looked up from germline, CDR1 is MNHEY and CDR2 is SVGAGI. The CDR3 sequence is CASHLSWLVTYEQYF. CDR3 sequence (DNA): TGTGCCAGCCACCTTAGCTGGTTGGTTACCTACGAGCAGTACTTC.

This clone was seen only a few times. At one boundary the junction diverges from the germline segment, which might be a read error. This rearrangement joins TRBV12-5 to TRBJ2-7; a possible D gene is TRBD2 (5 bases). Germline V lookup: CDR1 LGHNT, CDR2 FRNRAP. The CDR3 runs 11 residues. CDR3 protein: CASGLFEGQQF. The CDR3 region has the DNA TGTGCTAGTGGTTTGTTTGAGGGTCAGCAATTC. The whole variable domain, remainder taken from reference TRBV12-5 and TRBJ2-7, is DARVTQTPRHKVTEMGQEVTMRCQPILGHNTVFWYRQTMMQGLELLAYFRNRAPLDDSGMPKDRFSAEMPDATLATLKIQPSEPRDSAVYFCASGLFEGQQFGPGTRLTVT.

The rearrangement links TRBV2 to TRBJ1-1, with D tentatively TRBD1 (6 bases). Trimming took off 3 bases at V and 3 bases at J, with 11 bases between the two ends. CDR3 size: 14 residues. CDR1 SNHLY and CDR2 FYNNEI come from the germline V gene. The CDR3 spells CASSDTDSYTEAFF. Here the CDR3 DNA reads TGTGCCAGCAGTGACACGGACAGTTACACTGAAGCTTTCTTT. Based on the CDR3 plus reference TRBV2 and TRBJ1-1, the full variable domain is EPEVTQTPSHQVTQMGQEVILRCVPISNHLYFYWYRQILGQKVEFLVSFYNNEISEKSEIFDDQFSVERPDGSNFTLKIRSTKLEDSAMYFCASSDTDSYTEAFFGQGTRLTVV.

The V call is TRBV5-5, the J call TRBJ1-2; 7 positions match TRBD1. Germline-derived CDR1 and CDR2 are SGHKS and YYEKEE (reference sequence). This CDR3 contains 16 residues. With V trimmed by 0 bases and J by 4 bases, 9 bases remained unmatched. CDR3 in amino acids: CASSLVTGEGIYGYTF. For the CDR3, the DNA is TGTGCCAGCAGCTTGGTTACAGGGGAAGGGATCTATGGCTACACCTTC.

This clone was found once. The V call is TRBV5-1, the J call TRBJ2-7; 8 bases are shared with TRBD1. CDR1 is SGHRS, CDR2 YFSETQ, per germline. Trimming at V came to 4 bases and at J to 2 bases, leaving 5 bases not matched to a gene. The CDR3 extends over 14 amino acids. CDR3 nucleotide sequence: TGCGCCAGCAGCCCGGGACAGGTAGCCTACGAGCAGTACTTC. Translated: CASSPGQVAYEQYF.

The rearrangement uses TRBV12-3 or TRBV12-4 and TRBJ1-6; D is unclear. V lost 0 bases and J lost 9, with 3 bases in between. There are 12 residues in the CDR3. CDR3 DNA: TGTGCCAGCAGTTTAGCCTTTTCACCCCTCCACTTT. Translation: CASSLAFSPLHF.

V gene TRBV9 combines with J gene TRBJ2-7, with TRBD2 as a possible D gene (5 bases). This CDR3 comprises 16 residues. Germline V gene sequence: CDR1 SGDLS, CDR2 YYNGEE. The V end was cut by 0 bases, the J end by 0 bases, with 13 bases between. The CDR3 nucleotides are TGTGCCAGCAGCGTAGACGAGGGCCCTAGCTCCTACGAGCAGTACTTC. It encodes CASSVDEGPSSYEQYF.

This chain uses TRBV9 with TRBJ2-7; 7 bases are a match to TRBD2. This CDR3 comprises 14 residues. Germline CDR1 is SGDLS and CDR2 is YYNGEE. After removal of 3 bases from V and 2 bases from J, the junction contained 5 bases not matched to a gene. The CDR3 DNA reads TGTGCCAGCAGCGCCAGGGACTATGCCTACGAGCAGTACTTC. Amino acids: CASSARDYAYEQYF.

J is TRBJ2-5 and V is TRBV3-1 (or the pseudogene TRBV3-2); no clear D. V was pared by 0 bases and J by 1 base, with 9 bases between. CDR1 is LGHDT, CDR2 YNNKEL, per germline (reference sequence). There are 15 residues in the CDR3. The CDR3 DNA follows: TGTGCCAGCAGCCAAGATCGCGGTCTCCAAGAGACCCAGTACTTC. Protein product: CASSQDRGLQETQYF.

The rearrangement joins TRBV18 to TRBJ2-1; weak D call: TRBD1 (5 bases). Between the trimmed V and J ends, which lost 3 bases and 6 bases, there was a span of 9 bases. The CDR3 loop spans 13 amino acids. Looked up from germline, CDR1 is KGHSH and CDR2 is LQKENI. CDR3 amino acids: CASSPQGLNEQFF. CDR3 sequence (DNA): TGTGCCAGCTCACCTCAGGGCCTCAATGAGCAGTTCTTC.

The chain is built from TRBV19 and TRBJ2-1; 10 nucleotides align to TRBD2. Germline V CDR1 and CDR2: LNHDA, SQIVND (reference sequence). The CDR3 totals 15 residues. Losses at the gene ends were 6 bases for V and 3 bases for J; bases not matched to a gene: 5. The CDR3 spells CASRKAGGGYNEQFF. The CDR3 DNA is TGTGCCAGTAGGAAAGCGGGAGGGGGCTACAATGAGCAGTTCTTC.

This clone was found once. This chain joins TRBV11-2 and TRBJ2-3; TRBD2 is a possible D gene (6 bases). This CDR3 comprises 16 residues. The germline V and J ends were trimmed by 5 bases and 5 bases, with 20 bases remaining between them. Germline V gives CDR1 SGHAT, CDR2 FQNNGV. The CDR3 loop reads CASSKGALANKDTQYF. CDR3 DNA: TGTGCCAGCAGCAAAGGAGCGCTAGCGAATAAAGATACGCAGTATTTT.

CDR3 region: CASSPYRPSGRVGELFF. The CDR3 DNA reads TGTGCCAGCAGCCCATATCGTCCGAGCGGGAGGGTCGGGGAGCTGTTTTTT. This chain links TRBV11-2 with TRBJ2-2; 10 bases map to TRBD2. The CDR3 has 17 amino acids. V shed 5 bases, J shed 7 bases, and the junction held 13 bases outside the gene matches. Germline V gene sequence: CDR1 SGHAT, CDR2 FQNNGV.

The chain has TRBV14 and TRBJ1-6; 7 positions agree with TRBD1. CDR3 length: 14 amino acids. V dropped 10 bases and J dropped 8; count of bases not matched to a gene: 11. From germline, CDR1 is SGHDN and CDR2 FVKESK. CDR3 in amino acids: CATRQQGDHSPLHF. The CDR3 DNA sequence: TGTGCCACCCGGCAGCAGGGGGATCATTCACCCCTCCACTTT.

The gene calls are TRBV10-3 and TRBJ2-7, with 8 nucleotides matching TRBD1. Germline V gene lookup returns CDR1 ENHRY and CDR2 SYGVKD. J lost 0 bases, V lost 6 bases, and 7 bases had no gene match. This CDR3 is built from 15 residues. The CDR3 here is CAISLRDRSSYEQYF. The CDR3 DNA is TGTGCCATCAGCCTCCGGGACAGGAGCTCCTACGAGCAGTACTTC.

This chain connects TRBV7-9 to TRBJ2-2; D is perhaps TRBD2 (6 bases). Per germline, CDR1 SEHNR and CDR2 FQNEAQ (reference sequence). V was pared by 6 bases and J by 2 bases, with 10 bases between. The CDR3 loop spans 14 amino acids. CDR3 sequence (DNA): TGTGCCAGCAGAGTAGGACTAAACACCGGGGAGCTGTTTTTT. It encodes CASRVGLNTGELFF.

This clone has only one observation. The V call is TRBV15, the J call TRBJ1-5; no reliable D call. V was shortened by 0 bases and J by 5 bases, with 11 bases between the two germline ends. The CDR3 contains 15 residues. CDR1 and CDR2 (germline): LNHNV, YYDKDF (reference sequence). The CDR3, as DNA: TGTGCCACCAGCAGAGATCCAAGCGGCGATCAGCCCCAGCATTTT. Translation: CATSRDPSGDQPQHF. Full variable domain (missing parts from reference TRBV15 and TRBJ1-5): DAMVIQNPRYQVTQFGKPVTLSCSQTLNHNVMYWYQQKSSQAPKLLFHYYDKDFNNEADTPDNFQSRRPNTSFCFLDIRSPGLGDTAMYLCATSRDPSGDQPQHFGDGTRLSIL.

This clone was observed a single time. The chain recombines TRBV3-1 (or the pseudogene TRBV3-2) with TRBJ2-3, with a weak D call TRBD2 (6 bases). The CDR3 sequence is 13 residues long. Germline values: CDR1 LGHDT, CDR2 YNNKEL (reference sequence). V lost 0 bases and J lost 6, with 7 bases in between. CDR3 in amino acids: CASSQDRGDTQYF. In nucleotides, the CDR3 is TGTGCCAGCAGCCAAGATCGGGGGGATACGCAGTATTTT.

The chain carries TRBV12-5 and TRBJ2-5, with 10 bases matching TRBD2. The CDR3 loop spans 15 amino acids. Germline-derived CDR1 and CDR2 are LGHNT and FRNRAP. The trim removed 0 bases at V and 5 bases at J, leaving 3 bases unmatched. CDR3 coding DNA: TGTGCTAGTGGTTTGGTCCTAGCGGGAGCGGAGACCCAGTACTTC. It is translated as CASGLVLAGAETQYF. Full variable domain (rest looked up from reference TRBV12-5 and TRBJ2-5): DARVTQTPRHKVTEMGQEVTMRCQPILGHNTVFWYRQTMMQGLELLAYFRNRAPLDDSGMPKDRFSAEMPDATLATLKIQPSEPRDSAVYFCASGLVLAGAETQYFGPGTRLLVL.